This T cell receptor beta chain was identified in a study of shared clonotypes between healthy human individuals. General study findings and limits: Of the naive CD4 clonotypes, roughly 5% were shared across several donors.

Assay used: immunoSEQ multiplex PCR; TCRdb lists only in-frame clones, some missing. The data show under 2.5 million clones, around 93% seen once. Turning to this clone: Its antigen remains unidentified.

Germline V gives CDR1 SGHAT, CDR2 FQNNGV. V shed 5 bases and J shed 3 bases, with 14 bases lying between them. The CDR3 runs to 14 residues. Nashville, Tennessee was home to all donors, who were Caucasian adults. The rearrangement joins TRBV11-2 to TRBJ2-7, with no clear D. The clonotype comes from a man younger than 30 in good health. Some clones in this sample may be carry-over from other donors' samples. Sequenced sample: naive CD4+ T cells from PBMCs. As to subset: CD45RA+ positively selected. The CDR3 spells CASSLPPRFYEQYF. Written as DNA, the CDR3 is TGTGCCAGCAGCCTTCCCCCCAGATTCTACGAGCAGTACTTC.